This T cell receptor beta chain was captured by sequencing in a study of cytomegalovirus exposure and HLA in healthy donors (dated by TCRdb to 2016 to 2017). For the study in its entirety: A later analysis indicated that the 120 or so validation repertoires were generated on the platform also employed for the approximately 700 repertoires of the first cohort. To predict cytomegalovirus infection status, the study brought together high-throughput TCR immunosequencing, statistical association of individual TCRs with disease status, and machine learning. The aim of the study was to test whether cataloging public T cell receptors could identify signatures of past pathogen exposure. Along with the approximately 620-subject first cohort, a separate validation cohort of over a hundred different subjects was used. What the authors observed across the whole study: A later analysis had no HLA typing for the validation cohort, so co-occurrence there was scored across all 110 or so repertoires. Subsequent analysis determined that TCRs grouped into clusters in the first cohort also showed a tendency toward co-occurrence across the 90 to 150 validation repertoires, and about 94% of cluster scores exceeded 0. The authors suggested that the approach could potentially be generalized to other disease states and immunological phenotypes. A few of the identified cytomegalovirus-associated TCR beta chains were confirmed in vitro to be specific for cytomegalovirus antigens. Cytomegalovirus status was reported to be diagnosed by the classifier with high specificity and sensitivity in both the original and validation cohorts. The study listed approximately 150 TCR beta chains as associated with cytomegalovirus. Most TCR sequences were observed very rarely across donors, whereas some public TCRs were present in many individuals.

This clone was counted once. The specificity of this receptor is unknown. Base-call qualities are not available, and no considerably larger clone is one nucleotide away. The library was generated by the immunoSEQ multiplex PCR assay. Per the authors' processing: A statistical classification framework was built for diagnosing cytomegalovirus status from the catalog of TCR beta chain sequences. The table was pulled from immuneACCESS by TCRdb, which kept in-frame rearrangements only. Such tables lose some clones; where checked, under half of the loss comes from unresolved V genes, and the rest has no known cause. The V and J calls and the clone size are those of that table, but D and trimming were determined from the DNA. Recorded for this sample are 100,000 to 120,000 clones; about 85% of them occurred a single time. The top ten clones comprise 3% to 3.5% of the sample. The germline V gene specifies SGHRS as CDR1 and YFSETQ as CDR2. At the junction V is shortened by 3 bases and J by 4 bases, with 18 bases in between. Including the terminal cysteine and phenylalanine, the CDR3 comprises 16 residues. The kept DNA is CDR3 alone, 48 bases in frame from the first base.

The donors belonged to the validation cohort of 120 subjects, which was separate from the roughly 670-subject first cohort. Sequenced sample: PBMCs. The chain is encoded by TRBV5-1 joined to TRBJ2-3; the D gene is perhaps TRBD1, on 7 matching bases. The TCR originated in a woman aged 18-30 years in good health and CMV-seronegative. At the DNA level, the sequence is TGCGCCAGCAGCTGGGGTCGGCAGGGGGGCGCAGATACGCAGTATTTT. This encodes CASSWGRQGGADTQYF.